A selection of T cell receptor beta chains follows, all from one sample in a study of shared clonotypes between healthy human individuals. Data came from immunoSEQ multiplex PCR; TCRdb stores just in-frame clones and leaves some out. In the table there are approximately 2,000,000 clones, around 93% of which are singletons. The sample taken for sequencing was naive CD8+ T cells from PBMCs. These receptors all come from a young man in good health. Some clones in this sample may be carry-over from other donors' samples. Each CDR3 is given with its conserved first and last residue. The D gene is left open where the match is weak. Clone sizes are given selectively: once, few, many, or a class where the clone is expanded.

length	V	size	J	D	CDR3	DNA
17	TRBV4-1	-	TRBJ2-7	TRBD1	CASSQDSLGQGFYEQYF	TGCGCCAGCAGCCAAGATTCTCTGGGACAGGGGTTTTACGAGCAGTACTTC
18	TRBV5-1	-	TRBJ1-1	-	CASSRINTGSPIGAEAFF	TGCGCCAGCAGCCGGATTAATACCGGGTCCCCAATTGGGGCTGAAGCTTTCTTT
16	TRBV5-1	-	TRBJ2-2	-	CASSLGLAQNTGELFF	TGCGCCAGCAGCTTAGGGCTAGCGCAGAACACCGGGGAGCTGTTTTTT
14	TRBV28	-	TRBJ1-1	-	CASSLGVMNTEAFF	TGTGCCAGCAGCCTGGGGGTTATGAACACTGAAGCTTTCTTT
17	TRBV19	-	TRBJ2-1	TRBD2	CASSIRRGLAGVHEQFF	TGTGCCAGTAGTATAAGGAGGGGACTAGCGGGAGTTCATGAGCAGTTCTTC
14	TRBV7-9	-	TRBJ2-5	-	CAIYPQRDWETQYF	TGTGCCATCTACCCCCAACGGGATTGGGAGACCCAGTACTTC
14	TRBV25-1	-	TRBJ2-7	-	CASSETSRAYEQYF	TGTGCCAGCAGTGAAACCTCCAGGGCCTACGAGCAGTACTTC
15	TRBV7-2	-	TRBJ2-7	-	CASSLVEGLRYEQYF	TGTGCCAGCAGCTTAGTCGAGGGCTTACGATACGAGCAGTACTTC
12	TRBV11-2	-	TRBJ2-7	-	CASRLTWNEQYF	TGTGCCAGCAGGTTGACTTGGAACGAGCAGTACTTC
14	TRBV27	-	TRBJ2-1	-	CASSLASNHNEQFF	TGTGCCAGCAGTTTGGCGTCGAACCACAATGAGCAGTTCTTC
14	TRBV9	-	TRBJ2-3	-	CASSVMPTTDTQYF	TGTGCCAGCAGCGTTATGCCTACGACAGATACGCAGTATTTT
17	TRBV4-2	-	TRBJ1-2	-	CASSQGAGLGLGFGYTF	TGTGCCAGCAGCCAAGGTGCGGGGCTGGGACTGGGGTTTGGCTACACCTTC
15	TRBV28	-	TRBJ1-2	TRBD1	CASSLGTGSIYGYTF	TGTGCCAGCAGTTTAGGGACAGGTTCTATCTATGGCTACACCTTC
14	TRBV6-1	-	TRBJ2-7	-	CASSEGKGGYEQYF	TGTGCCAGCAGTGAAGGTAAAGGGGGCTACGAGCAGTACTTC
16	TRBV18	-	TRBJ2-1	TRBD2	CASSPPERERNNEQFF	TGTGCCAGCTCACCTCCCGAGCGGGAGAGAAACAATGAGCAGTTCTTC
14	TRBV11-2	-	TRBJ2-7	-	CASSPGMVVYEQYF	TGTGCCAGCAGCCCCGGGATGGTGGTCTACGAGCAGTACTTC
16	TRBV27	-	TRBJ2-5	-	CASSFLQGPTQETQYF	TGTGCCAGCAGTTTTCTACAGGGTCCTACCCAAGAGACCCAGTACTTC
16	TRBV6-5	-	TRBJ2-7	TRBD1	CASSLSPRDSRYEQYF	TGTGCCAGCAGTTTATCTCCCCGGGACAGTAGGTACGAGCAGTACTTC
15	TRBV25-1	-	TRBJ2-7	-	CASSEAGGQFYEQYF	TGTGCCAGCAGTGAGGCGGGCGGACAGTTCTACGAGCAGTACTTC
11	TRBV19	-	TRBJ2-1	-	CASSLLGVWFF	TGTGCCAGTAGTTTGCTAGGAGTCTGGTTCTTC
16	TRBV7-9	-	TRBJ2-1	TRBD2	CASSLELAGVKDEQFF	TGTGCCAGCAGCTTAGAACTAGCGGGAGTTAAGGATGAGCAGTTCTTC
17	TRBV27	-	TRBJ2-7	TRBD2	CASSFITTSGTTYEQYF	TGTGCCAGCAGTTTTATCACCACTAGCGGTACCACCTACGAGCAGTACTTC
19	TRBV4-1	-	TRBJ2-5	-	CASSQDFIDDSGLGETQYF	TGCGCCAGCAGCCAAGACTTCATTGACGACAGTGGGTTAGGTGAGACCCAGTACTTC
13	TRBV6-6	-	TRBJ2-4	-	CASSSRTENIQYF	TGTGCCAGCAGTTCCAGGACGGAAAACATTCAGTACTTC
15	TRBV11-2	-	TRBJ2-7	-	CASSWEKGHTYEQYF	TGTGCCAGCAGCTGGGAAAAGGGACATACCTACGAGCAGTACTTC
13	TRBV6-5	once	TRBJ2-7	-	CASSPSGLSEQYF	TGTGCCAGCAGCCCTTCGGGACTTTCAGAGCAGTACTTC
14	TRBV5-4	-	TRBJ2-1	-	CASSLWGRDNEQFF	TGTGCCAGCAGCCTGTGGGGACGGGACAATGAGCAGTTCTTC
16	TRBV10-3	-	TRBJ2-1	TRBD2	CAISDQTSGRGNEQFF	TGTGCCATCAGTGACCAGACTAGCGGGAGGGGGAATGAGCAGTTCTTC
14	TRBV28	-	TRBJ2-3	TRBD2	CASEGLASTDTQYF	TGTGCCAGCGAGGGACTAGCGAGCACAGATACGCAGTATTTT
14	TRBV2	-	TRBJ2-7	-	CASSEWLADYEQYF	TGTGCCAGCAGTGAGTGGCTAGCCGACTACGAGCAGTACTTC
14	TRBV2	-	TRBJ2-3	-	CASTTGRRAPTQYF	TGTGCCAGCACTACGGGGCGGAGGGCGCCGACGCAGTATTTT
16	TRBV13	-	TRBJ2-3	-	CASSLGRFTSTDTQYF	TGTGCCAGCAGCTTAGGACGGTTCACTAGCACAGATACGCAGTATTTT
15	TRBV5-1	-	TRBJ2-2	TRBD2	CASSVRGGTTGELFF	TGCGCCAGCAGCGTTCGCGGGGGGACCACCGGGGAGCTGTTTTTT
18	TRBV4-3	-	TRBJ2-1	TRBD2	CASSQVIGVAGHHNEQFF	TGCGCCAGCAGCCAAGTGATCGGGGTAGCGGGCCATCACAATGAGCAGTTCTTC
15	TRBV19	-	TRBJ1-1	-	CASSNPQVVWTEAFF	TGTGCCAGTAGTAACCCGCAGGTGGTTTGGACTGAAGCTTTCTTT
18	TRBV4-3	-	TRBJ2-7	TRBD2	CASSQDGTSGTRSYEQYF	TGCGCCAGCAGCCAAGACGGGACTAGCGGGACCCGCTCCTACGAGCAGTACTTC
15	TRBV11-2	-	TRBJ2-7	TRBD1	CASTLLRQGPYEQYF	TGTGCCAGCACCCTTCTACGACAGGGACCCTACGAGCAGTACTTC
14	TRBV27	-	TRBJ2-5	-	CASSPRTTQETQYF	TGTGCCAGCAGTCCGAGGACAACCCAAGAGACCCAGTACTTC
16	TRBV18	-	TRBJ1-4	-	CASSPYREQANEKLFF	TGTGCCAGCTCACCCTATAGGGAGCAGGCTAATGAAAAACTGTTTTTT
11	TRBV29-1	-	TRBJ2-7	-	CSVAGSYEQYF	TGCAGCGTGGCGGGCAGCTACGAGCAGTACTTC
15	TRBV14	-	TRBJ1-2	TRBD1	CASSRHPGQTYGYTF	TGTGCCAGCAGCCGACACCCGGGACAGACTTATGGCTACACCTTC
15	TRBV28	-	TRBJ2-5	-	CASSPVTGVQETQYF	TGTGCCAGCAGTCCCGTGACAGGAGTCCAAGAGACCCAGTACTTC
17	TRBV15	-	TRBJ2-3	TRBD1	CATSPETGTGDLDTQYF	TGTGCCACCAGTCCAGAGACCGGGACAGGGGACTTAGATACGCAGTATTTT
17	TRBV19	-	TRBJ1-5	TRBD1	CASIGDRESYSNQPQHF	TGTGCCAGTATAGGGGACAGGGAGAGTTATAGCAATCAGCCCCAGCATTTT
15	TRBV28	-	TRBJ1-1	-	CASRETGSPNTEAFF	TGTGCCAGCAGAGAAACAGGGAGCCCGAACACTGAAGCTTTCTTT
13	TRBV9	-	TRBJ2-7	-	CASNPTGLYEQYF	TGTGCCAGCAACCCCACCGGGTTATACGAGCAGTACTTC
14	TRBV7-9	-	TRBJ2-7	-	CASSGRGANYEQYF	TGTGCCAGCAGCGGACGAGGGGCTAACTACGAGCAGTACTTC
15	TRBV5-4	-	TRBJ1-2	-	CASSLDGQTATGYTF	TGTGCCAGCAGCTTGGACGGGCAGACTGCTACTGGCTACACCTTC
14	TRBV19	-	TRBJ2-1	-	CASSIRDTRDEQFF	TGTGCCAGTAGTATCCGAGACACTCGCGATGAGCAGTTCTTC
15	TRBV9	-	TRBJ2-1	-	CASSRGGSLYNEQFF	TGTGCCAGCAGCAGAGGGGGGAGCCTCTACAATGAGCAGTTCTTC
14	TRBV5-1	-	TRBJ2-7	TRBD1	CASSLGDRANEQYF	TGCGCCAGCAGCTTGGGGGACAGGGCAAACGAGCAGTACTTC